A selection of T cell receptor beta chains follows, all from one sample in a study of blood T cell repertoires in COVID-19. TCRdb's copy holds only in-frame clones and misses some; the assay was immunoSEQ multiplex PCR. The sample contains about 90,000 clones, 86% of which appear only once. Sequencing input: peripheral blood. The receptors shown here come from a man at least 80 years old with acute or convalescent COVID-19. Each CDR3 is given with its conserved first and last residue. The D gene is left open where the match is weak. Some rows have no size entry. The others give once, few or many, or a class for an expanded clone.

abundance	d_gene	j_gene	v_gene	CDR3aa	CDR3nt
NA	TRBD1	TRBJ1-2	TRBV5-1	CASSLLQGAGGYTF	TGCGCCAGCAGCCTACTTCAGGGGGCGGGTGGCTACACCTTC
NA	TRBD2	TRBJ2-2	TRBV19	CASSRRPGLAGNTGELFF	TGTGCCAGTAGTCGCCGTCCCGGACTAGCGGGCAACACCGGGGAGCTGTTTTTT
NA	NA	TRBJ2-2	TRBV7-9	CASSSPNRRTGELFF	TGTGCCAGCAGCTCGCCTAACAGGCGCACCGGGGAGCTGTTTTTT
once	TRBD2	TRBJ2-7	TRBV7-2	CASSLGLAETYEQYF	TGTGCCAGCAGCTTAGGACTAGCGGAGACCTACGAGCAGTACTTC
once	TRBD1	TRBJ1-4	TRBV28	CASRLWGQGEEKLFF	TGTGCCAGCAGACTCTGGGGACAGGGGGAGGAAAAACTGTTTTTT
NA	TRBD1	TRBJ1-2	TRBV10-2	CASSPGQGADYGYTF	TGCGCCAGCAGTCCCGGACAGGGGGCTGACTATGGCTACACCTTC
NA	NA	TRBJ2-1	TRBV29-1	CSVEDGIRVNEQFF	TGCAGCGTTGAAGATGGGATCAGGGTCAATGAGCAGTTCTTC
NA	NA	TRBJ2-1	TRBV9	CASSVDTGSSDEQFF	TGTGCCAGCAGCGTAGATACGGGAAGTAGCGATGAGCAGTTCTTC
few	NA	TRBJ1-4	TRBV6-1	CASSVGGSKGPLSEKLFF	TGTGCCAGCAGTGTCGGAGGGTCTAAGGGACCTTTGTCGGAAAAACTGTTTTTT
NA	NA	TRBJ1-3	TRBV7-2	CASRERSSGNTIYF	TGTGCCAGCAGAGAGCGGAGCTCTGGAAACACCATATATTTT
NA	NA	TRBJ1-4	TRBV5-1	CASREALGQANEKLFF	TGCGCCAGCAGGGAAGCCTTGGGACAAGCGAATGAAAAACTGTTTTTT
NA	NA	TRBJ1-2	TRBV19	CASSIDRGSGGYTF	TGTGCCAGTAGTATAGATAGGGGCTCCGGTGGCTACACCTTC
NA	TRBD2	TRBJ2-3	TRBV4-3	CASSQGLAGTDTQYF	TGCGCCAGCAGCCAGGGACTAGCGGGGACAGATACGCAGTATTTT
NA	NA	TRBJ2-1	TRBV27	CASSDHPGLGNEQFF	TGTGCCAGCAGTGATCACCCGGGACTGGGAAATGAGCAGTTCTTC
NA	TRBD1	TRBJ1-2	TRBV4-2	CASSQETGDYGYTF	TGTGCCAGCAGCCAAGAGACAGGGGACTATGGCTACACCTTC
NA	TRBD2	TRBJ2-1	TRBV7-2	CASSILAGLYNEQFF	TGTGCCAGCAGCATACTAGCGGGTCTCTACAATGAGCAGTTCTTC
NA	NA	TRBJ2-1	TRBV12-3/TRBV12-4	CASSTTSNEQFF	TGTGCCAGCAGTACGACTAGTAATGAGCAGTTCTTC
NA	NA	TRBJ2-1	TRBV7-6	CASSGLRAGAVYNEQFF	TGTGCCAGCAGCGGCCTGAGAGCAGGGGCGGTCTACAATGAGCAGTTCTTC
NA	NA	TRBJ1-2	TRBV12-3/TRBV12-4	CASSLEDYGYTF	TGTGCCAGCAGTTTGGAGGATTATGGCTACACCTTC
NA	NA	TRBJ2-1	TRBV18	CASSLKRGGEQFF	TGTGCCAGCTCACTTAAGAGGGGGGGCGAGCAGTTCTTC
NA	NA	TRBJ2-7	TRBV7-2	CASSRPPSALFYEQYF	TGTGCCAGCAGCCGCCCCCCTAGTGCTCTTTTCTACGAGCAGTACTTC
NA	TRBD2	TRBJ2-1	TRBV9	CASSVASGRVGNEQFF	TGTGCCAGCAGCGTTGCTAGCGGGAGGGTGGGCAATGAGCAGTTCTTC
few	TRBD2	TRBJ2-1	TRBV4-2	CASSQEREHEQFF	TGTGCCAGCAGCCAAGAGCGGGAGCATGAGCAGTTCTTC
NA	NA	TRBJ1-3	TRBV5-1	CASSLGGQSGNTIYF	TGCGCCAGCAGCTTGGGAGGACAGTCTGGAAACACCATATATTTT
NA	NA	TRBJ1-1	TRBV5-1	CASSLGTADTEAFF	TGCGCCAGCAGCTTGGGGACTGCGGACACTGAAGCTTTCTTT
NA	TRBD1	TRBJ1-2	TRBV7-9	CASSRGGQGANYGYTF	TGTGCCAGCAGCCGTGGAGGGCAGGGGGCGAACTATGGCTACACCTTC
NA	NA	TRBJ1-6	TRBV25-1	CASSEHSSYNSPLHF	TGTGCCAGCAGTGAACACAGCTCCTATAATTCACCCCTCCACTTT
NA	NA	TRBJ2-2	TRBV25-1	CASSESARGHLNTGELFF	TGTGCCAGCAGTGAATCGGCCAGGGGCCACCTGAACACCGGGGAGCTGTTTTTT
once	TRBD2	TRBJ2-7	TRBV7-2	CASSGGGQSPYEQYF	TGTGCCAGCAGCGGGGGGGGTCAAAGCCCCTACGAGCAGTACTTC
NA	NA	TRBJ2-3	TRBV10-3	CATKAQITDTQYF	TGTGCCACCAAGGCACAGATCACAGATACGCAGTATTTT
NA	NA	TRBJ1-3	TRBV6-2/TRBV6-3	CASSQTRGNTIYF	TGTGCCAGCAGCCAAACCAGAGGAAACACCATATATTTT
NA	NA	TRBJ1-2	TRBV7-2	CASSLARSYGYTF	TGTGCCAGCAGCTTAGCGCGATCGTATGGCTACACCTTC
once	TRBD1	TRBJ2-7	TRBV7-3	CASSPGQPPYEQYF	TGTGCCAGCAGCCCGGGACAGCCTCCCTACGAGCAGTACTTC
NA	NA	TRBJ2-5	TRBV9	CASSADSTNQETQYF	TGTGCCAGCAGCGCCGACAGTACAAACCAAGAGACCCAGTACTTC
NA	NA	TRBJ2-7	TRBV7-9	CASSSQRETGEQYF	TGTGCCAGCAGCTCCCAGCGGGAGACAGGGGAGCAGTACTTC
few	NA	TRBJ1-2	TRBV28	CASSSRPQNGYTF	TGTGCCAGCAGTTCGCGTCCTCAAAATGGCTACACCTTC
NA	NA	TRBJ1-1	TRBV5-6	CASRGDGLNTEAFF	TGTGCCAGCAGAGGAGACGGCCTGAACACTGAAGCTTTCTTT
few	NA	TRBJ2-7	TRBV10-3	CAISEVGGQGSYEQYF	TGTGCCATCAGTGAAGTGGGGGGGCAGGGAAGCTACGAGCAGTACTTC
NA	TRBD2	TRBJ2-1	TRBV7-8	CASSQGTNNEQFF	TGTGCCAGCAGCCAAGGGACTAACAATGAGCAGTTCTTC
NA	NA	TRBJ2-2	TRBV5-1	CASSLDQGYTGELFF	TGCGCCAGCAGCTTGGATCAGGGGTACACCGGGGAGCTGTTTTTT
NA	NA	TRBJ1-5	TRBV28	CASSLNPRRGNQPQHF	TGTGCCAGCAGTTTAAACCCCCGCAGGGGCAATCAGCCCCAGCATTTT
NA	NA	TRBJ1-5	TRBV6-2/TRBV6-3	CASSYLTGSGSNQPQHF	TGTGCCAGCAGTTACCTTACGGGGTCGGGTAGCAATCAGCCCCAGCATTTT
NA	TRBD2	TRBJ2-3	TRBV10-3	CAISGRASGDTQYF	TGTGCCATCAGTGGTCGAGCTAGCGGAGATACGCAGTATTTT
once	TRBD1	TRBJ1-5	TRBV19	CASSTRGGQGSNQPQHF	TGTGCCAGTAGTACACGAGGGGGACAGGGGAGCAATCAGCCCCAGCATTTT
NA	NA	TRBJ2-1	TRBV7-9	CASSLPGSSYNEQFF	TGTGCCAGCAGCTTGCCCGGGAGCTCCTACAATGAGCAGTTCTTC
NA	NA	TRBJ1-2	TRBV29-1	CSVEGQGHGYTF	TGCAGCGTTGAAGGGCAGGGGCATGGCTACACCTTC
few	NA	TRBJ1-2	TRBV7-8	CASSLMPRGYGYTF	TGTGCCAGCAGCTTAATGCCCAGGGGCTATGGCTACACCTTC
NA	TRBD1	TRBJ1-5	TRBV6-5	CASRRGPDVAQHF	TGTGCCAGCAGGAGGGGGCCCGATGTGGCCCAGCATTTT
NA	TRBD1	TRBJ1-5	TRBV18	CASSAQGAGSNQPQHF	TGTGCCAGCTCAGCGCAGGGGGCGGGATCGAATCAGCCCCAGCATTTT
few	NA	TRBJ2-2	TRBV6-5	CASRVGGAGELFF	TGTGCCAGCAGAGTAGGGGGGGCCGGGGAGCTGTTTTTT
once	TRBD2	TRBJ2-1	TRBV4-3	CASSPLGAGGSNEQFF	TGCGCCAGCAGCCCTTTAGGAGCGGGAGGCAGCAATGAGCAGTTCTTC
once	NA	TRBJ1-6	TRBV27	CASIPTGWGRLNSPLHF	TGTGCCAGCATTCCCACCGGGTGGGGCAGACTTAATTCACCCCTCCACTTT
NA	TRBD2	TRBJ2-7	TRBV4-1	CASSQTSGTHEQYF	TGCGCCAGCAGCCAAACTAGCGGGACCCACGAGCAGTACTTC
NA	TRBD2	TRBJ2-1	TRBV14	CASSQDSGSSYNEQFF	TGTGCCAGCAGCCAAGATAGCGGGAGCTCCTACAATGAGCAGTTCTTC
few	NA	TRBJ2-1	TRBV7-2	CASSSLTWEQFF	TGTGCCAGCAGCTCCCTGACTTGGGAGCAGTTCTTC
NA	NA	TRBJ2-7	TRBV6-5	CASSYERAYEQYF	TGTGCCAGCAGTTACGAGAGGGCCTACGAGCAGTACTTC
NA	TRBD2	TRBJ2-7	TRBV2	CASKAGVSSYEQYF	TGTGCCAGCAAGGCGGGGGTAAGCTCCTACGAGCAGTACTTC
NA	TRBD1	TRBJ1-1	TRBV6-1	CASSEVQGHTEAFF	TGTGCCAGCAGTGAAGTACAGGGGCATACTGAAGCTTTCTTT
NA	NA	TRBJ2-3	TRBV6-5	CASSYSGGSTDTQYF	TGTGCCAGCAGTTACTCAGGAGGGTCCACAGATACGCAGTATTTT